The rows below give T cell receptor beta chains drawn from one sample of a study of T cell responses to AZD1222 COVID-19 vaccine. The method was immunoSEQ multiplex PCR; TCRdb's version includes in-frame clones alone and lacks a portion of them. The sample has under 30,000 clones, about nine tenths seen once. Sequencing was performed on peripheral blood, taken 28 days after the second AZD1222 dose. These receptors originate from an adult who received the AZD1222 COVID-19 vaccine. Each CDR3 is given with its conserved first and last residue. Fields, in order: CDR3 length, clone size, D gene, V gene, J gene, CDR3 protein, CDR3 DNA. A D gene is named only where the DNA matches it firmly. For some rows the clone size is stated as once, few or many, or as a class when expanded; others skip it.

CDR3 length: 11; clone size: NA; D gene: NA; V gene: TRBV28; J gene: TRBJ2-7; CDR3 protein: CASSLAYEQYF; CDR3 DNA: TGTGCCAGCAGTTTAGCCTACGAGCAGTACTTC
CDR3 length: 17; clone size: NA; D gene: NA; V gene: TRBV7-2; J gene: TRBJ1-5; CDR3 protein: CASSLGGAGRAQQPQHF; CDR3 DNA: TGTGCCAGCAGCTTAGGGGGGGCCGGAAGAGCCCAACAGCCCCAGCATTTT
CDR3 length: 13; clone size: NA; D gene: NA; V gene: TRBV6-4; J gene: TRBJ2-3; CDR3 protein: CASSDSWGDTQYF; CDR3 DNA: TGTGCCAGCAGTGACTCTTGGGGAGATACGCAGTATTTT
CDR3 length: 14; clone size: few; D gene: NA; V gene: TRBV7-6; J gene: TRBJ2-5; CDR3 protein: CASSLGGRGETQYF; CDR3 DNA: TGTGCCAGCAGCTTAGGGGGGCGAGGAGAGACCCAGTACTTC
CDR3 length: 16; clone size: NA; D gene: TRBD1; V gene: TRBV18; J gene: TRBJ1-1; CDR3 protein: CASSPTGAGLNTEAFF; CDR3 DNA: TGTGCCAGCTCCCCAACAGGGGCAGGGTTGAACACTGAAGCTTTCTTT
CDR3 length: 16; clone size: NA; D gene: TRBD2; V gene: TRBV30; J gene: TRBJ2-1; CDR3 protein: CAWSYGTSGRIHEQFF; CDR3 DNA: TGTGCCTGGAGTTACGGGACTAGCGGGAGAATTCATGAGCAGTTCTTC
CDR3 length: 14; clone size: NA; D gene: TRBD1; V gene: TRBV6-5; J gene: TRBJ2-7; CDR3 protein: CATPRGQSSYEQYF; CDR3 DNA: TGTGCCACCCCCAGGGGGCAAAGCTCCTACGAGCAGTACTTC
CDR3 length: 15; clone size: NA; D gene: NA; V gene: TRBV24-1; J gene: TRBJ1-5; CDR3 protein: CATSERGNGNQPQHF; CDR3 DNA: TGTGCCACCAGTGAGAGGGGGAATGGCAATCAGCCCCAGCATTTT
CDR3 length: 14; clone size: NA; D gene: TRBD1; V gene: TRBV7-9; J gene: TRBJ2-2; CDR3 protein: CASSRDRDTGELFF; CDR3 DNA: TGTGCCAGCAGCCGAGACAGGGACACCGGGGAGCTGTTTTTT
CDR3 length: 13; clone size: NA; D gene: NA; V gene: TRBV6-5; J gene: TRBJ1-5; CDR3 protein: CASSYVRGQPQHF; CDR3 DNA: TGTGCCAGCAGTTACGTGCGTGGCCAGCCCCAGCATTTT
CDR3 length: 13; clone size: NA; D gene: NA; V gene: TRBV7-3; J gene: TRBJ2-7; CDR3 protein: CASSLDSGYEQYF; CDR3 DNA: TGTGCCAGCAGCTTGGACAGTGGATACGAGCAGTACTTC
CDR3 length: 13; clone size: once; D gene: NA; V gene: TRBV7-2; J gene: TRBJ1-5; CDR3 protein: CASSHGGSQPQHF; CDR3 DNA: TGTGCCAGCAGCCACGGGGGGAGTCAGCCCCAGCATTTT
CDR3 length: 14; clone size: once; D gene: TRBD2; V gene: TRBV29-1; J gene: TRBJ2-1; CDR3 protein: CSAYSGSSYNEQFF; CDR3 DNA: TGCAGCGCGTATAGCGGGAGCTCCTACAATGAGCAGTTCTTC
CDR3 length: 14; clone size: NA; D gene: NA; V gene: TRBV20-1; J gene: TRBJ2-1; CDR3 protein: CSASVGVAYNEQFF; CDR3 DNA: TGCAGTGCTAGTGTGGGAGTGGCCTACAATGAGCAGTTCTTC
CDR3 length: 14; clone size: NA; D gene: NA; V gene: TRBV10-3; J gene: TRBJ1-1; CDR3 protein: CAISESNTNTEAFF; CDR3 DNA: TGTGCCATCAGTGAGTCGAACACGAACACTGAAGCTTTCTTT
CDR3 length: 10; clone size: NA; D gene: NA; V gene: TRBV19; J gene: TRBJ1-1; CDR3 protein: CASGREEAFF; CDR3 DNA: TGTGCCAGTGGCCGGGAAGAAGCTTTCTTT
CDR3 length: 15; clone size: NA; D gene: NA; V gene: TRBV21-1; J gene: TRBJ2-3; CDR3 protein: CASSRTSGDTDTQYF; CDR3 DNA: TGTGCCAGCAGCCGGACTAGCGGAGACACAGATACGCAGTATTTT
CDR3 length: 17; clone size: once; D gene: TRBD2; V gene: TRBV27; J gene: TRBJ2-2; CDR3 protein: CASTPRGSGRAPGELFF; CDR3 DNA: TGTGCCAGCACCCCCCGGGGTAGCGGGAGGGCCCCCGGGGAGCTGTTTTTT
CDR3 length: 15; clone size: NA; D gene: NA; V gene: TRBV6-5; J gene: TRBJ2-5; CDR3 protein: CASSYSPDSQETQYF; CDR3 DNA: TGTGCCAGCAGTTACAGCCCGGACAGCCAAGAGACCCAGTACTTC
CDR3 length: 17; clone size: NA; D gene: TRBD1; V gene: TRBV18; J gene: TRBJ2-7; CDR3 protein: CASSPPGTGQGSYEQYF; CDR3 DNA: TGTGCCAGCTCACCACCAGGGACGGGACAGGGCTCCTACGAGCAGTACTTC
CDR3 length: 16; clone size: NA; D gene: TRBD2; V gene: TRBV5-1; J gene: TRBJ2-2; CDR3 protein: CASSLGTSVYTGELFF; CDR3 DNA: TGCGCCAGCAGCCTGGGGACTAGCGTATACACCGGGGAGCTGTTTTTT
CDR3 length: 14; clone size: few; D gene: TRBD2; V gene: TRBV15; J gene: TRBJ2-3; CDR3 protein: CATGGRGGTDTQYF; CDR3 DNA: TGTGCCACAGGCGGGAGAGGAGGGACAGATACGCAGTATTTT
CDR3 length: 17; clone size: few; D gene: TRBD2; V gene: TRBV18; J gene: TRBJ2-3; CDR3 protein: CASSLVFSGEVTDTQYF; CDR3 DNA: TGTGCCAGCTCACTCGTATTTAGCGGGGAGGTCACAGATACGCAGTATTTT
CDR3 length: 11; clone size: NA; D gene: NA; V gene: TRBV6-2/TRBV6-3; J gene: TRBJ2-7; CDR3 protein: CASSYEGEQYF; CDR3 DNA: TGTGCCAGCAGTTACGAGGGCGAGCAGTACTTC
CDR3 length: 14; clone size: NA; D gene: NA; V gene: TRBV5-1; J gene: TRBJ1-4; CDR3 protein: CASSLEGGREKLFF; CDR3 DNA: TGCGCCAGCAGCTTGGAAGGCGGCCGGGAAAAACTGTTTTTT
CDR3 length: 14; clone size: NA; D gene: NA; V gene: TRBV28; J gene: TRBJ1-2; CDR3 protein: CAIPAPPHNYGYTF; CDR3 DNA: TGTGCCATTCCCGCCCCCCCCCACAACTATGGCTACACCTTC
CDR3 length: 14; clone size: NA; D gene: NA; V gene: TRBV11-3; J gene: TRBJ2-3; CDR3 protein: CASSSPRQTDTQYF; CDR3 DNA: TGTGCCAGCAGCTCCCCTAGGCAAACAGATACGCAGTATTTT
CDR3 length: 15; clone size: NA; D gene: NA; V gene: TRBV9; J gene: TRBJ1-5; CDR3 protein: CASSIDSRSNQPQHF; CDR3 DNA: TGTGCCAGCAGCATCGACAGTCGCAGCAATCAGCCCCAGCATTTT
CDR3 length: 18; clone size: NA; D gene: TRBD2; V gene: TRBV4-3; J gene: TRBJ2-1; CDR3 protein: CASSQDPPRFAGGGEQFF; CDR3 DNA: TGCGCCAGCAGCCAAGATCCCCCCCGATTCGCGGGGGGCGGTGAGCAGTTCTTC
CDR3 length: 13; clone size: NA; D gene: NA; V gene: TRBV3-1/TRBV3-2; J gene: TRBJ1-2; CDR3 protein: CASSQGDGYGYTF; CDR3 DNA: TGTGCCAGCAGCCAAGGGGACGGCTATGGCTACACCTTC
CDR3 length: 13; clone size: NA; D gene: NA; V gene: TRBV12-3/TRBV12-4; J gene: TRBJ1-1; CDR3 protein: CASSLQGSTEAFF; CDR3 DNA: TGTGCCAGCAGTTTACAGGGAAGCACTGAAGCTTTCTTT
CDR3 length: 18; clone size: NA; D gene: NA; V gene: TRBV4-1; J gene: TRBJ1-3; CDR3 protein: CASSQVASGSTTGNTIYF; CDR3 DNA: TGCGCCAGCAGCCAAGTTGCATCAGGTTCTACCACTGGAAACACCATATATTTT
CDR3 length: 11; clone size: NA; D gene: NA; V gene: TRBV30; J gene: TRBJ2-3; CDR3 protein: CACSGGDTQYF; CDR3 DNA: TGTGCCTGTAGCGGTGGAGATACGCAGTATTTT
CDR3 length: 15; clone size: NA; D gene: NA; V gene: TRBV19; J gene: TRBJ1-1; CDR3 protein: CASREWRDGNTEAFF; CDR3 DNA: TGTGCCAGTAGGGAGTGGCGGGACGGGAACACTGAAGCTTTCTTT
CDR3 length: 13; clone size: NA; D gene: NA; V gene: TRBV4-2; J gene: TRBJ2-7; CDR3 protein: CASSPGTSQEQYF; CDR3 DNA: TGTGCCAGCAGCCCCGGGACTTCACAAGAGCAGTACTTC